A selection of T cell receptor beta chains follows, all from one sample in a study of a mutant IDH1 vaccine in newly diagnosed glioma. Data came from immunoSEQ multiplex PCR; TCRdb stores just in-frame clones and leaves some out. The table has tens of thousands of clones, around 85% seen once. Their antigen targets remain unknown. The sequences come from PBMCs, collected from a glioma patient whose treatment included an IDH1 peptide vaccine. These TCRs come from a man in his forties with glioma. Some clones in this sample may be carry-over from other donors' samples. Each CDR3 is given with its conserved first and last residue. Fields, in order: J gene, V gene, clone size, D gene, CDR3 protein, CDR3 DNA. A D gene is named only where the DNA matches it firmly. Not every row has a clone size; where given, it reads once, few, many or a size class.

j_call: TRBJ2-5
v_call: TRBV6-5
clone_size: .
d_call: .
cdr3_aa: CASSQGETQYF
cdr3_nt: TGTGCCAGCAGTCAGGGGGAGACCCAGTACTTC

j_call: TRBJ1-4
v_call: TRBV30
clone_size: .
d_call: .
cdr3_aa: CAWMGRVDSEKLFF
cdr3_nt: TGTGCCTGGATGGGCAGGGTGGATTCTGAAAAACTGTTTTTT

j_call: TRBJ1-2
v_call: TRBV6-1
clone_size: .
d_call: TRBD1
cdr3_aa: CASRWTGTINYGYTF
cdr3_nt: TGTGCCAGTCGCTGGACAGGGACGATTAACTATGGCTACACCTTC

j_call: TRBJ2-1
v_call: TRBV7-2
clone_size: .
d_call: TRBD2
cdr3_aa: CASSLRGSGYNEQFF
cdr3_nt: TGTGCCAGCAGCCTCCGGGGTAGCGGGTACAATGAGCAGTTCTTC

j_call: TRBJ2-1
v_call: TRBV10-2
clone_size: few
d_call: .
cdr3_aa: CASSGVTGEQFF
cdr3_nt: TGCGCCAGCAGTGGCGTCACGGGGGAGCAGTTCTTC

j_call: TRBJ1-3
v_call: TRBV5-1
clone_size: .
d_call: .
cdr3_aa: CASSWGTSGNTIYF
cdr3_nt: TGCGCCAGCAGCTGGGGGACATCAGGAAACACCATATATTTT

j_call: TRBJ1-1
v_call: TRBV11-1
clone_size: .
d_call: .
cdr3_aa: CASSLNSGLEAFF
cdr3_nt: TGTGCCAGCAGCTTAAATTCGGGGCTTGAAGCTTTCTTT

j_call: TRBJ1-2
v_call: TRBV4-3
clone_size: .
d_call: .
cdr3_aa: CASSQDAGYGYTF
cdr3_nt: TGCGCCAGCAGCCAAGATGCAGGCTATGGCTACACCTTC

j_call: TRBJ2-2
v_call: TRBV15
clone_size: .
d_call: TRBD1
cdr3_aa: CATERYRGSTGELFF
cdr3_nt: TGTGCCACAGAAAGATACAGGGGTAGCACCGGGGAGCTGTTTTTT

j_call: TRBJ1-1
v_call: TRBV27
clone_size: .
d_call: .
cdr3_aa: CASRPFGNTEAFF
cdr3_nt: TGTGCCAGCAGACCCTTCGGGAACACTGAAGCTTTCTTT

j_call: TRBJ1-6
v_call: TRBV5-4
clone_size: .
d_call: .
cdr3_aa: CASSFRTPDNSPLHF
cdr3_nt: TGTGCCAGCAGCTTCAGGACACCGGATAATTCACCCCTCCACTTT

j_call: TRBJ1-1
v_call: TRBV19
clone_size: .
d_call: TRBD1
cdr3_aa: CASSPGTDMNTEAFF
cdr3_nt: TGTGCCAGTAGTCCCGGGACAGACATGAACACTGAAGCTTTCTTT

j_call: TRBJ1-4
v_call: TRBV14
clone_size: .
d_call: TRBD1
cdr3_aa: CASSQRTGGWEKLFF
cdr3_nt: TGTGCCAGCAGCCAGAGAACAGGGGGTTGGGAAAAACTGTTTTTT

j_call: TRBJ2-2
v_call: TRBV6-4
clone_size: .
d_call: .
cdr3_aa: CASSDSDLNTGELFF
cdr3_nt: TGTGCCAGCAGTGACTCGGATTTGAACACCGGGGAGCTGTTTTTT

j_call: TRBJ2-7
v_call: TRBV29-1
clone_size: .
d_call: TRBD2
cdr3_aa: CSAAGGYEQYF
cdr3_nt: TGCAGCGCCGCCGGGGGGTACGAGCAGTACTTC

j_call: TRBJ1-1
v_call: TRBV30
clone_size: .
d_call: .
cdr3_aa: CAWNIRGQGWTKAFF
cdr3_nt: TGTGCCTGGAATATAAGGGGCCAGGGTTGGACTAAAGCTTTCTTT

j_call: TRBJ2-7
v_call: TRBV27
clone_size: .
d_call: TRBD1
cdr3_aa: CASSFRDSFYEQYF
cdr3_nt: TGTGCCAGCAGTTTTAGGGACAGCTTCTACGAGCAGTACTTC

j_call: TRBJ1-1
v_call: TRBV27
clone_size: .
d_call: .
cdr3_aa: CASSLSGGWRTEAFF
cdr3_nt: TGTGCCAGCAGTTTATCAGGTGGTTGGCGTACTGAAGCTTTCTTT

j_call: TRBJ2-7
v_call: TRBV6-6
clone_size: few
d_call: .
cdr3_aa: CASRRQYEQYF
cdr3_nt: TGTGCCAGCAGAAGACAGTACGAGCAGTACTTC

j_call: TRBJ2-3
v_call: TRBV28
clone_size: .
d_call: .
cdr3_aa: CASSYPRGITDTQYF
cdr3_nt: TGTGCCAGCAGTTACCCCCGGGGAATCACAGATACGCAGTATTTT

j_call: TRBJ1-2
v_call: TRBV19
clone_size: .
d_call: .
cdr3_aa: CASSIALSDRAASYTF
cdr3_nt: TGTGCCAGTAGTATAGCCCTATCCGACAGAGCGGCCAGCTACACCTTC

j_call: TRBJ2-5
v_call: TRBV7-9
clone_size: .
d_call: .
cdr3_aa: CASSQAHDTGVETQYF
cdr3_nt: TGTGCCAGCAGCCAAGCACACGATACTGGGGTGGAGACCCAGTACTTC

j_call: TRBJ1-3
v_call: TRBV27
clone_size: .
d_call: .
cdr3_aa: CASSLQTGQPIYF
cdr3_nt: TGTGCCAGCAGTTTACAGACGGGGCAACCCATATATTTT

j_call: TRBJ2-1
v_call: TRBV10-3
clone_size: .
d_call: .
cdr3_aa: CAISEEGSSYNEQFF
cdr3_nt: TGTGCCATCAGTGAAGAGGGAAGCTCCTACAATGAGCAGTTCTTC

j_call: TRBJ2-3
v_call: TRBV29-1
clone_size: .
d_call: .
cdr3_aa: CSVDGLYTDTQYF
cdr3_nt: TGCAGCGTTGACGGACTCTACACAGATACGCAGTATTTT

j_call: TRBJ1-2
v_call: TRBV7-8
clone_size: few
d_call: .
cdr3_aa: CASSLAFGGYTF
cdr3_nt: TGTGCCAGCAGCTTAGCGTTTGGTGGCTACACCTTC

j_call: TRBJ2-7
v_call: TRBV29-1
clone_size: .
d_call: TRBD1
cdr3_aa: CSVKQQGGRYEQYF
cdr3_nt: TGCAGCGTTAAACAACAGGGGGGACGCTACGAGCAGTACTTC

j_call: TRBJ2-1
v_call: TRBV7-7
clone_size: .
d_call: .
cdr3_aa: CASSLAGDSYNEQFF
cdr3_nt: TGTGCTAGCAGCTTGGCAGGGGACTCCTACAATGAGCAGTTCTTC

j_call: TRBJ1-4
v_call: TRBV5-1
clone_size: .
d_call: .
cdr3_aa: CASSPRTGNEKLFF
cdr3_nt: TGCGCCAGCAGCCCTCGGACGGGCAATGAAAAACTGTTTTTT

j_call: TRBJ2-3
v_call: TRBV11-2
clone_size: .
d_call: TRBD2
cdr3_aa: CASSLTSGGTDTQYF
cdr3_nt: TGTGCCAGCAGCTTAACTAGCGGGGGGACAGATACGCAGTATTTT

j_call: TRBJ2-7
v_call: TRBV2
clone_size: once
d_call: TRBD2
cdr3_aa: CASTGEGYEQYF
cdr3_nt: TGTGCCAGCACCGGGGAGGGGTACGAGCAGTACTTC

j_call: TRBJ2-7
v_call: TRBV28
clone_size: .
d_call: .
cdr3_aa: CASSPHVGGSGHEQYF
cdr3_nt: TGTGCCAGCAGTCCGCACGTGGGGGGATCTGGCCACGAGCAGTACTTC

j_call: TRBJ2-5
v_call: TRBV7-2
clone_size: .
d_call: .
cdr3_aa: CASSFVRGVQETQYF
cdr3_nt: TGTGCCAGCAGCTTTGTTCGCGGGGTTCAAGAGACCCAGTACTTC

j_call: TRBJ2-3
v_call: TRBV5-1
clone_size: .
d_call: TRBD2
cdr3_aa: CASSPLLLAGVWDTQYF
cdr3_nt: TGCGCCAGCAGCCCGTTACTACTAGCGGGGGTTTGGGATACGCAGTATTTT

j_call: TRBJ2-2
v_call: TRBV15
clone_size: .
d_call: TRBD1
cdr3_aa: CATRAGTVDTGELFF
cdr3_nt: TGTGCCACCAGAGCCGGGACAGTGGACACCGGGGAGCTGTTTTTT

j_call: TRBJ1-6
v_call: TRBV19
clone_size: .
d_call: TRBD1
cdr3_aa: CASSGGDRLNSPLHF
cdr3_nt: TGTGCCAGTAGTGGAGGGGACAGACTAAATTCACCCCTCCACTTT

j_call: TRBJ2-5
v_call: TRBV14
clone_size: few
d_call: .
cdr3_aa: CASSFRGGPEETQYF
cdr3_nt: TGTGCCAGCAGCTTCAGGGGTGGGCCTGAAGAGACCCAGTACTTC

j_call: TRBJ1-1
v_call: TRBV7-9
clone_size: .
d_call: .
cdr3_aa: CASSFPRVSDTEAFF
cdr3_nt: TGTGCCAGCAGCTTCCCTAGGGTGAGCGACACTGAAGCTTTCTTT

j_call: TRBJ1-1
v_call: TRBV30
clone_size: few
d_call: .
cdr3_aa: CAWSRGGDTEAFF
cdr3_nt: TGTGCCTGGTCGCGCGGGGGGGACACTGAAGCTTTCTTT

j_call: TRBJ2-7
v_call: TRBV5-1
clone_size: .
d_call: .
cdr3_aa: CASSLGGSSYEQYF
cdr3_nt: TGCGCCAGCAGCTTGGGGGGGTCCTCCTACGAGCAGTACTTC

j_call: TRBJ1-1
v_call: TRBV25-1
clone_size: .
d_call: .
cdr3_aa: CASSEGVRDAFF
cdr3_nt: TGTGCCAGCAGTGAGGGGGTCAGGGACGCTTTCTTT

j_call: TRBJ2-7
v_call: TRBV6-6
clone_size: .
d_call: TRBD1
cdr3_aa: CASRDRGSSYEQYF
cdr3_nt: TGTGCCAGCAGGGACAGGGGGAGCTCCTACGAGCAGTACTTC

j_call: TRBJ1-5
v_call: TRBV19
clone_size: few
d_call: TRBD1
cdr3_aa: CASSIGQGSKQPQHF
cdr3_nt: TGTGCCAGTAGTATTGGACAGGGAAGTAAGCAGCCCCAGCATTTT

j_call: TRBJ1-2
v_call: TRBV5-6
clone_size: .
d_call: .
cdr3_aa: CASSRFESYYGYTF
cdr3_nt: TGTGCCAGCAGCAGGTTCGAATCCTACTATGGCTACACCTTC

j_call: TRBJ2-3
v_call: TRBV18
clone_size: .
d_call: .
cdr3_aa: CASSPPETRDTQYF
cdr3_nt: TGTGCCAGCTCACCACCCGAGACCCGGGATACGCAGTATTTT

j_call: TRBJ2-5
v_call: TRBV5-4
clone_size: .
d_call: TRBD1
cdr3_aa: CASSSQGQGVTQYF
cdr3_nt: TGTGCCAGCAGCTCCCAAGGACAGGGTGTGACCCAGTACTTC